The TCR beta chain under discussion was sequenced for a study of neoadjuvant nivolumab and ipilimumab in lung cancer. Study in general: Patients got nivolumab 3 mg/kg on days 1, 15 and 29; combination added ipilimumab 1 mg/kg day 1.

CDR3 size: 15 residues. Unmatched junction bases numbered 7, after V lost 5 bases and J lost 6 bases. Germline CDR1 and CDR2: SEHNR and FQNEAQ (reference sequence). The protocol was immunoSEQ multiplex PCR, while the TCRdb copy is restricted to in-frame clones and leaves out a portion. The data show around 19,000 clones, around 87% seen once. Of note for this clone: What it binds is unknown.

Study-level results: TCR clonality did not significantly correlate with pathologic tumor regression. TCR richness and clonality were higher in tumors than adjacent uninvolved lung. Pretherapy blood TCR richness correlated positively with resected tumor richness.

This clonotype originated in an adult with non-small cell lung cancer. V and J are TRBV7-9 and TRBJ2-2; 9 nucleotides line up with TRBD1. The source material was peripheral blood, sampled before neoadjuvant nivolumab, alone or with ipilimumab. The CDR3 DNA reads as TGTGCCAGCAGCCCGGGGGACAGGGCGGCCGGGGAGCTGTTTTTT. It translates to CASSPGDRAAGELFF.